This T cell receptor (beta chain) is from a study of control samples from healthy donors and cancer patients. The CDR3 is 15 residues long. The V end lost 3 bases, the J end lost 10 bases, and 22 bases lay between the germline ends. Germline V CDR1 and CDR2: SGHAT, FQNNGV. Profiling relied on immunoSEQ multiplex PCR, and the TCRdb table lists in-frame clones only, not all of them. Of around 82,000 clones in the sample, 75% to 90% are singletons; the top ten hold approximately 7.2%. J is TRBJ2-7 and V is TRBV11-2; D unclear. The TCR comes from a man over 45 in good health. Material for sequencing was blood. DNA of the CDR3: TGTGCCAGCAGCTTTAGGTTCCAGGACGGAGAATTTCAGTACTTC. It specifies CASSFRFQDGEFQYF.